Sequencing of this TCR beta chain was carried out in a study of blood T cell repertoires in COVID-19 (dated by TCRdb to about 2020). About the study as a whole: Samples from collaborators originated in the United States, Italy and Spain and spanned both the acute and convalescent phases of COVID-19. The material from the prospective study consisted of cDNA or gDNA derived from T cells, B-cell-depleted T cells, or PBMCs. The dataset comprised deeply sampled blood TCRbeta repertoires from subjects exposed to, actively infected with, or recovered from COVID-19. The repertoires were released in a freely available public database meant as a resource for research on the immune response to SARS-CoV-2. Samples came from the ongoing ImmuneRACE study (first 160 participants) plus 1,254 subjects from 6 global collaborators. Nearly every sample came with metadata listing a de-identified subject ID, COVID-19 status, age in years and sex. Where available, HLA class I and class II types were obtained from metadata supplied by the sample provider rather than from assay-based typing.

Each collaborating institution followed its own protocols to collect whole blood in K2EDTA tubes. For TCRbeta analysis, collaborators shipped samples as frozen whole blood, isolated PBMCs, or DNA extracted from either of those sample types. TCRbeta CDR3 regions were amplified from genomic DNA by means of the immunoSEQ Assay, a bias-controlled multiplex PCR. The authors' pipeline ran thus. Nucleated cell counts per sample were estimated from amplification of reference gene primers within the assay. To quantify the absolute abundance of each unique TCRbeta CDR3 rearrangement, sequence reads were collapsed and filtered. For each sample, productive Simpson clonality was calculated as the square root of Simpson's diversity index over productive rearrangements. Drawn from immuneACCESS, this table holds only the in-frame rearrangements with V and J called that TCRdb kept. Clones are partly lost; checked studies trace under half to an unresolved V gene and leave the rest unexplained. V and J calls and clone size are copied from that table; D and trimming were computed from the DNA. This sample is represented by some 350,000 clones; 85% to 90% of them were singletons. Around 3% of the sample comes from the top ten.

The germline V gene sets CDR1 to SGHRS and CDR2 to YFSETQ. The CDR3 spans 16 residues, from the cysteine through the phenylalanine. The only DNA kept is the CDR3, 48 bases in frame from the first base. V is cut back by 4 bases and J by 4 bases, with 7 bases in the junction unmatched. Turning to this clone: This clone's antigen is unknown. The record has no base qualities; no much larger clone is one base away.

The paper as a whole reports these results and caveats: The amount of clinical and demographic metadata varied by source and participant and was provided uncurated.

The sequence links TRBV5-1 to TRBJ2-3, with 12 junctional bases fitting TRBD1. The receptor's source is a human donor in a cohort sampled during active COVID-19. Sequences were obtained from peripheral blood. The nucleotides are TGCGCCAGCAGCCTAGAGGGACAGGGGGCCCCAGATACGCAGTATTTT. This codes for CASSLEGQGAPDTQYF. With the portions outside the CDR3 filled from the reference TRBV5-1 and TRBJ2-3 genes, the complete variable region becomes KAGVTQTPRYLIKTRGQQVTLSCSPISGHRSVSWYQQTPGQGLQFLFEYFSETQRNKGNFPGRFSGRQFSNSRSEMNVSTLELGDSALYLCASSLEGQGAPDTQYFGPGTRLTVL.